The present entry profiles one TCR beta chain with its context. No cognate antigen has been identified for it. One base away there is no much larger clone; base qualities are not given. V and J are trimmed by 2 bases and 5 bases, and the gene matches miss 5 bases of the junction. Sequences SGHRS (CDR1) and YFSETQ (CDR2) are obtained from the germline V gene. The CDR3 numbers 15 residues from cysteine through phenylalanine. CDR3 DNA only is kept here, 45 bases in frame from base 1. Participants in the prospective study were enrolled through a virtual design, were aged 18 to 89 years, and lived in 24 United States geographic areas. In the prospective study, participants were assigned to cohorts based on the clinical history participants reported in a screening survey and a study questionnaire. For ImmuneRACE Cohort 3, a participant was defined as recovered based on two consecutive negative NP/OP PCR tests, clearance by a healthcare professional, or resolution of symptoms. Mobile phlebotomists in the prospective study collected whole blood, serum and a nasopharyngeal or oropharyngeal swab from every participant. Over a roughly 2-month period, participants in the prospective study had the option of providing additional blood draws and questionnaires. Before DNA extraction, prospective study blood samples were shipped either frozen or at room temperature.

The sample comes from a study of blood T cell repertoires in COVID-19 (dated by TCRdb to the early 2020s). Describing the broader study: Samples covering the acute and convalescent phases of COVID-19 were provided by collaborators in the United States, Italy and Spain. The prospective study material was composed of cDNA or gDNA derived from T cells, B-cell-depleted T cells, or PBMCs. Subjects who had been exposed to COVID-19, were actively infected with it, or had recovered from it provided the deeply sampled blood TCRbeta repertoires that made up the dataset. The repertoires were released in a freely available public database meant as a resource for research on the immune response to SARS-CoV-2. The samples were drawn from two sources: the first 160 participants of the ongoing ImmuneRACE study, and approximately 1,300 subjects contributed by 6 global collaborators. Sample metadata almost always included a de-identified subject ID, COVID-19 status, age in years and sex. Where available, HLA class I and class II types were obtained from metadata supplied by the sample provider rather than from assay-based typing.

TCRbeta CDR3 regions were amplified from genomic DNA by means of the immunoSEQ Assay, a bias-controlled multiplex PCR. Per the source publication's procedure: Nucleated cell counts per sample were estimated from amplification of reference gene primers within the assay. Sequence reads were collapsed and filtered to measure the absolute abundance of every unique TCRbeta CDR3 rearrangement. For each sample, productive Simpson clonality was calculated as the square root of Simpson's diversity index across productive rearrangements. TCRdb provides this immuneACCESS table in a form limited to in-frame rearrangements. Some clones are lacking; in checked studies, under half of them reflect an unresolved V gene, and why the rest are absent is not known. The DNA gave D and trimming, while V, J and clone size come from that table. This sample is represented by some 350,000 clones; over 75% of them were singletons. Roughly 3% of the sample comes from the top ten.

Points the paper makes about the study in general: The amount of clinical and demographic metadata varied by source and participant and was provided uncurated.

The rearranged segments are TRBV5-1 and TRBJ2-3, and 10 bases in between align with TRBD2. This sequence originates from a woman aged 25 to 39 who had recovered from COVID-19. Material for sequencing was PBMCs or T cells enriched from blood (not recorded which). The sequenced DNA is TGCGCCAGCAGCTTCCTAGCGGGAGCAGAAGATACGCAGTATTTT. The encoded protein is CASSFLAGAEDTQYF.